These 26 T cell receptor beta chains came from one sample sequenced in a study of patients and donors after allogeneic stem cell transplantation. One entry per CDR3 protein, called by TCRdb with MiXCR from the RT-PCR reads. The sample lists some 200,000 distinct CDR3 sequences, roughly two fifths occurring once. Sequencing input: blood, either unsorted or a sorted T cell fraction (not recorded which). These TCRs come from a human donor who was either an allogeneic HSCT recipient or a stem cell or donor lymphocyte infusion donor (not recorded which). It is not recorded whose cells these are; they may come from a transplant donor.

The chain couples TRBV5-1 to TRBJ2-5; D is unresolved. Germline loops: CDR1 SGHRS, CDR2 YFSETQ. The V and J ends lost 1 base and 1 base respectively, with 5 bases between them. The CDR3 loop spans 13 amino acids. The CDR3 protein is CASSLTAQETQYF. The DNA for the CDR3 is TGCGCCAGCAGCTTGACAGCCCAAGAGACCCAGTACTTC.

The chain employs TRBV28 and TRBJ2-3; TRBD2 aligns across 9 bases. V shed 5 bases, J shed 2 bases, and the junction held 8 bases outside the gene matches. This CDR3 is built from 16 residues. In germline, CDR1 is MDHEN, CDR2 SYDVKM. The CDR3 DNA reads TGTGCCAGCAGTCCACTAGCGGGTGCTCTCACAGATACGCAGTATTTT. It translates to CASSPLAGALTDTQYF.

The table lists this clonotype with a few counts. V usage is TRBV2 and J usage is TRBJ1-1, with 8 nucleotides matching TRBD1. CDR3 size: 12 residues. CDR1 SNHLY and CDR2 FYNNEI come from the germline V gene. V trimming: 6 bases; J trimming: 5 bases; junction bases outside the gene matches: 2. The CDR3, as DNA: TGTGCCAGCAGGACAGGGGTGACTGAAGCTTTCTTT. This codes for CASRTGVTEAFF.

The chain uses TRBV7-9 and TRBJ2-3, with D uncertain. The CDR3 has 15 residues. V was cut by 6 bases and J by 0 bases, with 13 bases left in between. Per germline, CDR1 SEHNR and CDR2 FQNEAQ (reference sequence). The DNA for the CDR3 is TGTGCCAGCAGTACCGACTTTTCTAGCACAGATACGCAGTATTTT. This codes for CASSTDFSSTDTQYF.

This clonotype has more than one count but fewer than ten. V gene TRBV6-5 combines with J gene TRBJ2-3; D is possibly TRBD1 (5 bases). Germline-derived CDR1 and CDR2 are MNHEY and SVGAGI. Trimming left V 4 bases short and J 2 bases short, with 10 bases between. The CDR3 covers 14 residues. The CDR3 DNA reads TGTGCCAGCAGTTTCGGACACTTCACAGATACGCAGTATTTT. It yields the protein CASSFGHFTDTQYF.

The V gene is TRBV29-1, the J gene TRBJ2-1, with 9 bases that match TRBD2. Looked up from germline, CDR1 is SQVTM and CDR2 is ANQGSEA. CDR3 length: 14 amino acids. V lost 3 bases and J lost 7; bases outside the gene matches: 7. The CDR3 reads CSVDIAGVSNEQFF. The DNA of the CDR3 is TGCAGCGTTGATATAGCGGGAGTTTCTAATGAGCAGTTCTTC.

This sequence joins TRBV12-3 or TRBV12-4 and TRBJ1-5; a possible D gene is TRBD1 (5 bases). The CDR3 sequence is 14 residues long. V was clipped by 3 bases and J by 5 bases, with 11 bases between them. In DNA form, the CDR3 reads TGTGCCAGCAGTTTTCGCAGGGAGCATCAGCCCCAGCATTTT. This encodes CASSFRREHQPQHF.

Written as DNA, the CDR3 is TGTGCCAGCAGCCCCAGGGGGGGCGACGAGCAGTACTTC. The encoded protein is CASSPRGGDEQYF. This chain uses TRBV6-5 with TRBJ2-7, with D perhaps assigned TRBD1 or TRBD2 (7 bases each). CDR3 length equals 13 residues. V lost 6 bases and J lost 5, with 14 bases in between. Germline CDR1 is MNHEY and CDR2 is SVGAGI.

This sequence joins TRBV5-1 and TRBJ1-2, with a tentative D call TRBD1 (6 bases). Trimming removed 4 bases from V and 7 bases from J, with 14 bases in between. This CDR3 region has 13 residues. Germline CDR1 is SGHRS and CDR2 is YFSETQ. CDR3 protein: CASSPKQGSGYTF. CDR3 in DNA: TGCGCCAGCAGCCCCAAACAGGGCTCTGGCTACACCTTC.

V is TRBV7-2 and J is TRBJ1-5, with 8 nucleotides matching TRBD1. The ends lost 5 bases at V and 6 bases at J; junction bases unmatched: 6. Looked up from germline, CDR1 is SGHTA and CDR2 is FQGNSA. The CDR3 is 14 amino acids. Here the CDR3 reads CASSIGTGAQPQHF. CDR3 DNA sequence: TGTGCCAGCAGCATAGGGACAGGAGCTCAGCCCCAGCATTTT.

This chain connects TRBV12-3 or TRBV12-4 to TRBJ2-3, with no clear D. The V and J ends lost 3 bases and 1 base respectively, with 8 bases between them. CDR3 length: 14 residues. The CDR3 nucleotides read TGTGCCAGCAGTTTTCCATTGGGCACAGATACGCAGTATTTT. Amino acid sequence: CASSFPLGTDTQYF.

V usage is TRBV13 and J usage is TRBJ1-1, with 9 bases aligning to TRBD1. CDR1 and CDR2 (germline): PRHDT, FYEKMQ (reference sequence). V lost 5 bases, J lost 3 bases, and 4 bases stayed unmatched. This CDR3 is 14 amino acids long. CDR3 in amino acids: CASSMGQGYTEAFF. Here the CDR3 DNA reads TGTGCCAGCAGCATGGGACAGGGATACACTGAAGCTTTCTTT.

This chain connects TRBV12-3 or TRBV12-4 to TRBJ2-1; the D is unclear. The CDR3 sequence is 12 residues long. V lost 5 bases to trimming and J lost 15 bases, with 17 bases between them. In DNA, the CDR3 is TGTGCCAGCAGTCTGGACGCCCCTCACCGGTTCTTC. It specifies CASSLDAPHRFF.

About this clonotype itself: One end of the junction fails to match germline, which may point to a read error. This chain joins TRBV4-3 and TRBJ2-7, with D hard to call. CDR3 length: 15 amino acids. The germline V gene encodes CDR1 LGHNA and CDR2 YSLEER. CDR3 region: CASSEDSNENYEQYF. CDR3 sequence (DNA): TGCGCCAGCAGCGAAGATAGCAATGAAAACTACGAGCAGTACTTC.

The chain recombines TRBV6-6 with TRBJ2-1, with 11 bases matching TRBD2. Germline V gene data show CDR1 as MNHNY and CDR2 as SVGAGI (reference sequence). V shed 6 bases and J 7 bases; nucleotides not matched to a gene: 11. This CDR3 is 16 amino acids long. The CDR3 nucleotides are TGTGCCAGCAGACTCTTTAGCGGGAGGGCCGAAAATGAGCAGTTCTTC. It is translated as CASRLFSGRAENEQFF.

The rearrangement uses TRBV12-3 or TRBV12-4 and TRBJ2-1; D is perhaps TRBD2 (5 bases). The CDR3 totals 14 residues. V was cut by 1 base and J by 6 bases, with 10 bases left in between. The CDR3 protein is CASSLEELVNEQFF. The CDR3 DNA sequence: TGTGCCAGCAGTTTAGAGGAACTAGTCAATGAGCAGTTCTTC.

The chain uses TRBV5-1 and TRBJ1-1; D possibly corresponds to TRBD1 (5 bases). In germline, CDR1 is SGHRS, CDR2 YFSETQ. With 4 bases removed from V and 11 bases from J, the gap between germline ends came to 15 bases. The CDR3 is made up of 12 amino acids. The CDR3 here is CASSGSQGDAFF. CDR3 DNA sequence: TGCGCCAGCAGCGGCTCCCAGGGAGATGCTTTCTTT.

This clonotype was observed at least ten times. The gene calls are TRBV9 and TRBJ2-5; the D is unclear. The germline CDR1 and CDR2 sequences are SGDLS and YYNGEE. V was shortened by 0 bases and J by 2 bases, with 14 bases between the two germline ends. CDR3 size: 16 residues. The CDR3 sequence: CASSVAPSSRQETQYF. Written as DNA, the CDR3 is TGTGCCAGCAGCGTAGCCCCATCCTCGCGTCAAGAGACCCAGTACTTC.

This clonotype was seen more than once but under ten times. The rearrangement joins TRBV20-1 to TRBJ2-1; 11 bases match TRBD2. The germline CDR1 and CDR2 sequences are DFQATT and SNEGSKA (reference sequence). Trimming cost V 5 bases and J 3 bases; bases outside gene matches: 9. The CDR3 covers 16 residues. CDR3 protein: CSASPTSGVNYNEQFF. CDR3 DNA sequence: TGCAGTGCTTCCCCGACTAGCGGGGTAAACTACAATGAGCAGTTCTTC.

The chain couples TRBV5-1 to TRBJ1-1; 9 nucleotides match TRBD1. CDR1 is SGHRS and CDR2 is YFSETQ in the germline V gene. CDR3 length: 14 residues. Germline trimming cut 7 bases from V and 1 base from J; bases unmatched to any gene: 5. As DNA, the CDR3 is TGCGCCAGCGGCTGGGACAGGGCGAACACTGAAGCTTTCTTT. Protein: CASGWDRANTEAFF.

This clonotype was seen more than once but under ten times. CDR3 coding DNA: TGTGCCAGCAGTCCAGACGAACGGGGACTTTCCCAGTACTTC. As protein: CASSPDERGLSQYF. The rearrangement joins TRBV12-3 or TRBV12-4 to TRBJ2-5, with a possible D match to TRBD2 (6 bases). The CDR3 is made up of 14 amino acids. Between the trimmed V and J ends, which lost 5 bases and 9 bases, there was a span of 19 bases.

This clonotype occurred a few times. The chain combines TRBV27 with TRBJ2-7; D tentatively reads TRBD1 or TRBD2 (5 bases each). CDR1 is MNHEY, CDR2 SMNVEV, per germline (reference sequence). V lost 0 bases to trimming and J lost 4 bases, with 7 bases between them. This CDR3 comprises 13 residues. The CDR3 DNA reads as TGTGCCAGCAGTTTATCGAGGGGATACGAGCAGTACTTC. Protein: CASSLSRGYEQYF.

The V and J genes are TRBV29-1 and TRBJ2-1; D uncertain. The V and J ends lost 4 bases and 6 bases respectively, with 10 bases between them. The CDR3 is 12 residues long. The germline CDR1 and CDR2 sequences are SQVTM and ANQGSEA. The CDR3 reads CSVVVPANEQFF. In DNA, the CDR3 is TGCAGCGTTGTTGTCCCGGCCAATGAGCAGTTCTTC.

The genes are TRBV12-3 or TRBV12-4 and TRBJ1-5; 8 bases line up with TRBD1. V lost 9 bases, J lost 5 bases, and 9 bases stayed unmatched. The CDR3 loop spans 14 amino acids. The CDR3 region has the DNA TGTGCCAGATGGGGACAGGCACTTCATCAGCCCCAGCATTTT. Its translation: CARWGQALHQPQHF.

The rearrangement links TRBV27 to TRBJ1-6; tentatively, D is TRBD1 (5 bases). Germline V gene sequence: CDR1 MNHEY, CDR2 SMNVEV (reference sequence). The V and J ends lost 1 base and 9 bases respectively, with 16 bases between them. The CDR3 totals 16 residues. The CDR3 protein is CASSLYDFPQGSPLHF. CDR3 nucleotide sequence: TGTGCCAGCAGTTTATACGACTTTCCCCAGGGTTCACCCCTCCACTTT.

This clonotype showed up just a few times. The V call is TRBV3-1, the J call TRBJ1-1; no clear D gene. The germline gives CDR1 LGHDT, CDR2 YNNKEL (reference sequence). CDR3 size: 13 residues. V was trimmed by 4 bases and J by 3 bases, leaving 9 bases between them. The CDR3: CASSLTRDTEAFF. CDR3 sequence (DNA): TGTGCCAGCAGCCTAACAAGGGACACTGAAGCTTTCTTT.